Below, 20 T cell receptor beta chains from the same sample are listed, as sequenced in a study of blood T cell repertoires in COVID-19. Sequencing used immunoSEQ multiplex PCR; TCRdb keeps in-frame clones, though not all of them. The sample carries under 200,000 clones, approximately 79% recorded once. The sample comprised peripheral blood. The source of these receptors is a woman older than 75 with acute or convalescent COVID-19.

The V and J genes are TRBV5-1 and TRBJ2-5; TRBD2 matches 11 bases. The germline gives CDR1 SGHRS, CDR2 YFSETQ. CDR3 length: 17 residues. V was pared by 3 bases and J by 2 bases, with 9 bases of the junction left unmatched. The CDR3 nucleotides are TGCGCCAGCAGCTCGCCGTCACTAGCGGGAGATCAAGAGACCCAGTACTTC. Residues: CASSSPSLAGDQETQYF.

The CDR3 sequence: CASTRGTGVVGYTF. The CDR3 region has the DNA TGTGCCAGCACTCGGGGGACAGGGGTTGTAGGCTACACCTTC. V gene TRBV7-2 combines with J gene TRBJ1-2, with 10 bases matching TRBD1. This CDR3 contains 14 residues. CDR1 and CDR2 (germline): SGHTA, FQGNSA. J gave up 8 bases and V 7 bases, and 10 bases lay outside the gene matches.

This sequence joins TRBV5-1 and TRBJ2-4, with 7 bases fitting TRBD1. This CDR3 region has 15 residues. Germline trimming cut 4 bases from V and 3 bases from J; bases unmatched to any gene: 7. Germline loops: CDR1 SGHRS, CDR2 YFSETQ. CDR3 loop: CASSHDRAYKNIQYF. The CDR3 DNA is TGCGCCAGCAGCCATGACAGGGCCTACAAAAACATTCAGTACTTC.

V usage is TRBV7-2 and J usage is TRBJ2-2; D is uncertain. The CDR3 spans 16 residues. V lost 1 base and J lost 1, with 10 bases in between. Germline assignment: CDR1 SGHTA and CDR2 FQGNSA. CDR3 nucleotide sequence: TGTGCCAGCAGCTTAGAACCCATAGAGAACACCGGGGAGCTGTTTTTT. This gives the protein CASSLEPIENTGELFF.

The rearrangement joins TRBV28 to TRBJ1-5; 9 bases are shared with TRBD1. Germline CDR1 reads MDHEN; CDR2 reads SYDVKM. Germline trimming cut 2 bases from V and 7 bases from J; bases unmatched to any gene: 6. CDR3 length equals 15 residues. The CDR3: CASSLVSGQGQPQHF. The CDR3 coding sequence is TGTGCCAGCAGTTTAGTCTCTGGACAGGGGCAGCCCCAGCATTTT.

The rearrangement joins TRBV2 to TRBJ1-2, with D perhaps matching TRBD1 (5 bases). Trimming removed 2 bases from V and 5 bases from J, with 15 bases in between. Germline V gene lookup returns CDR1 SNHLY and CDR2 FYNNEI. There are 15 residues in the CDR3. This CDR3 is CASSESGGEMYGYTF. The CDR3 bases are TGTGCCAGCAGTGAATCTGGAGGGGAGATGTATGGCTACACCTTC.

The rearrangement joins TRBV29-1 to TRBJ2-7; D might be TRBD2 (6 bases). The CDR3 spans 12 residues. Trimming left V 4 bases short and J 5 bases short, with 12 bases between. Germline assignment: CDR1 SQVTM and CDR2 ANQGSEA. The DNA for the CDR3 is TGCAGCGTTGGTCGGGGGTCCGACGAGCAGTACTTC. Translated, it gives CSVGRGSDEQYF.

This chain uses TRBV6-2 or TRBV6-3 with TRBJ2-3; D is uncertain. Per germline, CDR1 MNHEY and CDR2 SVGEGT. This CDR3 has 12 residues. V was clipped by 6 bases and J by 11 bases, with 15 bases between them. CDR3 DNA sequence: TGTGCCAGCAGCTCGGTAGAACTTGGGCAGTATTTT. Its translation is CASSSVELGQYF.

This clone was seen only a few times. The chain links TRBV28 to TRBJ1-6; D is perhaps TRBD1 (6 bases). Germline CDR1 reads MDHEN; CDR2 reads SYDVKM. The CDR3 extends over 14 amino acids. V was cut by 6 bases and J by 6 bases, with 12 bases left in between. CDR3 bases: TGTGCCAGCAGCCAAGGGGGATCTAATTCACCCCTCCACTTT. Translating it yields CASSQGGSNSPLHF.

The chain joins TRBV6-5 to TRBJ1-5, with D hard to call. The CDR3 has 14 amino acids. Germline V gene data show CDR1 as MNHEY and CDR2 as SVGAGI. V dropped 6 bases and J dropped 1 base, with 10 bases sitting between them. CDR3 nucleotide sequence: TGTGCCAGCAGGACGGGGATAAGCAATCAGCCCCAGCATTTT. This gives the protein CASRTGISNQPQHF.

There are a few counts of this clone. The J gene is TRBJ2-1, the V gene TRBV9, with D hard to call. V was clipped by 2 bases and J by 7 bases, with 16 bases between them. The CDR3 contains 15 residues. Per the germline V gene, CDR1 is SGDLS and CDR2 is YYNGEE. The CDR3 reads CASSVAGYSGNEQFF. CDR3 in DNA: TGTGCCAGCAGCGTGGCAGGTTATAGTGGTAATGAGCAGTTCTTC. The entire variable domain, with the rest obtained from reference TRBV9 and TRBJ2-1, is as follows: DSGVTQTPKHLITATGQRVTLRCSPRSGDLSVYWYQQSLDQGLQFLIQYYNGEERAKGNILERFSAQQFPDLHSELNLSSLELGDSALYFCASSVAGYSGNEQFFGPGTRLTVL.

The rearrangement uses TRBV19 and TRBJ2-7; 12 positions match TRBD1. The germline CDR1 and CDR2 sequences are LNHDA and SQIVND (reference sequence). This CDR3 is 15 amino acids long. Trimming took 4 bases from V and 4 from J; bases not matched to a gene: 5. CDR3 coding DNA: TGTGCCAGTAGTACGGGGACAGGGGGCATTTACGAGCAGTACTTC. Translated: CASSTGTGGIYEQYF.

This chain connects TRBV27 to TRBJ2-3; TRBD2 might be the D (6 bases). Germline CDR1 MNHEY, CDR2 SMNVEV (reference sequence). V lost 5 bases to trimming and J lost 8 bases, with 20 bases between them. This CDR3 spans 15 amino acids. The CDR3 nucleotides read TGTGCCAGCAGTGCACTCCCTAGGTACGGGGGTACGCAGTATTTT. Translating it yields CASSALPRYGGTQYF.

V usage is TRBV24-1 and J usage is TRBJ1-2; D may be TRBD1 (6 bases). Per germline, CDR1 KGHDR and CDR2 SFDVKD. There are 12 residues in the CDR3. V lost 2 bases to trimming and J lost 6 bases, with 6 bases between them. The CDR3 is CATSDSGDGYTF. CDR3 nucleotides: TGTGCCACCAGTGATTCAGGGGATGGCTACACCTTC.

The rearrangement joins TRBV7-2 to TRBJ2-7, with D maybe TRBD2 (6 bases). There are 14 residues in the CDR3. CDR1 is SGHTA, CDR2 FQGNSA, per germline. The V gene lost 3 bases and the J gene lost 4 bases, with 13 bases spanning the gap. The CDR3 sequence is CASSFNKGRYEQYF. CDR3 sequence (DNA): TGTGCCAGCAGCTTCAACAAGGGGAGGTACGAGCAGTACTTC.

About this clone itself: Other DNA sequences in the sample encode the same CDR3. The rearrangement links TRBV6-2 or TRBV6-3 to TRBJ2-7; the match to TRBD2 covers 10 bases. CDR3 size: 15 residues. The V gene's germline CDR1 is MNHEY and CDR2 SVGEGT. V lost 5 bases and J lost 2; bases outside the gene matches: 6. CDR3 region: CASSRRTSGPYEQYF. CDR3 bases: TGTGCCAGCAGTAGGAGGACTAGCGGACCCTACGAGCAGTACTTC.

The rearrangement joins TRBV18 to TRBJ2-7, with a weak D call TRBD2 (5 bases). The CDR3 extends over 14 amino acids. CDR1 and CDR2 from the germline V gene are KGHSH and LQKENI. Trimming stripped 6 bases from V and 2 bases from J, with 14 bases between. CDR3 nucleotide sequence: TGTGCCAGCTCTCAACAACGGGGTACCTACGAGCAGTACTTC. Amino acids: CASSQQRGTYEQYF.

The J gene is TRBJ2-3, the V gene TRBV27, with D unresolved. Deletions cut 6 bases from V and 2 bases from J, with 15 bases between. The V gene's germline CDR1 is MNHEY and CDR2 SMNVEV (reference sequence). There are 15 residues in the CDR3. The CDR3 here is CASRRGPATTDTQYF. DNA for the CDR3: TGTGCCAGCAGACGTGGGCCCGCCACCACAGATACGCAGTATTTT.

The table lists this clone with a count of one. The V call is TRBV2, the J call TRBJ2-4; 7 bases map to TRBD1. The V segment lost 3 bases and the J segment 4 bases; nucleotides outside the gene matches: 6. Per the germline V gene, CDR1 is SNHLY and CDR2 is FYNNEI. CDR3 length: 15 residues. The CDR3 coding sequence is TGTGCCAGCAGTGAGCCGGGACAGCTAAAAAACATTCAGTACTTC. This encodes CASSEPGQLKNIQYF.

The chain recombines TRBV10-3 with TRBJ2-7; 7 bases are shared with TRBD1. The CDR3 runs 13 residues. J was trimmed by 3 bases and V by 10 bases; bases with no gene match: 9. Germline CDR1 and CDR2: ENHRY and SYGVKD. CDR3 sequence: CATSLTGHYEQYF. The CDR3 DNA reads TGTGCCACCAGCCTGACAGGGCACTACGAGCAGTACTTC.